This T cell receptor beta chain stems from a study of blood T cells in healthy people across ages. Study conclusions and caveats: The long-lived group displayed more naive CD4+ cells, plus higher diversity, than the aged donors did.

This clonotype was found a few times. Its antigen remains unidentified. Germline CDR1 reads SGHTA; CDR2 reads FQGTGA. The germline V and J ends were trimmed by 1 base and 4 bases, with 7 bases remaining between them. The CDR3 extends over 13 amino acids. Primed by a sample-barcoded 5' primer and a J-beta primer mix, a second PCR proceeded for about 6 to 12 cycles. TCRdb passed the 5' RACE reads through MiXCR, listing each CDR3 protein once. Of 750,000 to 950,000 distinct CDR3 sequences listed, more than 25% were seen once; the top ten hold around 3%. The sample was also linked to a second study, of T cells of mothers and their children. As that study records: cDNA was made from all extracted RNA, around 1.5 ug per 15 ul. Nobody spotted any persistent microchimeric T cell clones.

The V gene is TRBV7-3, the J gene TRBJ2-5, with a tentative D call TRBD2 (6 bases). This clonotype was obtained from a boy between 10 and 17 years old in good health. Material for sequencing was blood. CDR3 in amino acids: CASSLNSGETQYF. The CDR3 nucleotides are TGTGCCAGCAGCTTAAATAGCGGAGAGACCCAGTACTTC.